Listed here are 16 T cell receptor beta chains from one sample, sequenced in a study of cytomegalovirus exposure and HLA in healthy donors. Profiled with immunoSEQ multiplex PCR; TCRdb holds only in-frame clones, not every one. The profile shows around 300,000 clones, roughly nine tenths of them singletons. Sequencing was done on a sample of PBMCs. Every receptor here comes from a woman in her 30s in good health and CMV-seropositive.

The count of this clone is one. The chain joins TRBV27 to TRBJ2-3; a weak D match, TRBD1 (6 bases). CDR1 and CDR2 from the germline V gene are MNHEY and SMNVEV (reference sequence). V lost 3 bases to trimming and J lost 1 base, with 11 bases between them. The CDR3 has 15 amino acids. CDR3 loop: CASSFQGKGTDTQYF. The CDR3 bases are TGTGCCAGCAGTTTTCAGGGGAAGGGCACAGATACGCAGTATTTT.

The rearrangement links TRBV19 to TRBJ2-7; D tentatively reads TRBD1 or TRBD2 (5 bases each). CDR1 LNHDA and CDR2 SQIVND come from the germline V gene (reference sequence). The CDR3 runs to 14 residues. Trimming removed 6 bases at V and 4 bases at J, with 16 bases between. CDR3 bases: TGTGCCAGTAGCCCTGGGGGAGTTTGGTACGAGCAGTACTTC. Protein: CASSPGGVWYEQYF.

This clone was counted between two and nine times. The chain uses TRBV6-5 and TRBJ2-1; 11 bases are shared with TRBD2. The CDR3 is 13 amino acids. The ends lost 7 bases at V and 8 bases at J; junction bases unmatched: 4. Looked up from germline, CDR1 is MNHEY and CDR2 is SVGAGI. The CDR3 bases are TGTGCCAGCACGACTAGCGGGGCCCATGAGCAGTTCTTC. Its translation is CASTTSGAHEQFF.

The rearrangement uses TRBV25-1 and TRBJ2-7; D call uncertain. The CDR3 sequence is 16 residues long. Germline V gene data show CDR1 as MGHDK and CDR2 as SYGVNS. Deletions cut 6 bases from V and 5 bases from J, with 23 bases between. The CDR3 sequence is CASSGMSVAFVHEQYF. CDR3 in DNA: TGTGCCAGCAGCGGAATGAGTGTAGCCTTCGTCCACGAGCAGTACTTC.

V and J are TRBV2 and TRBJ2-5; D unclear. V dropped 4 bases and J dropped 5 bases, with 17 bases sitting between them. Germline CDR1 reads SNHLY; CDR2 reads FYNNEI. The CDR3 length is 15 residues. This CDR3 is CASSVVQRLAETQYF. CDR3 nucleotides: TGTGCCAGCAGTGTCGTGCAGAGGTTGGCTGAGACCCAGTACTTC.

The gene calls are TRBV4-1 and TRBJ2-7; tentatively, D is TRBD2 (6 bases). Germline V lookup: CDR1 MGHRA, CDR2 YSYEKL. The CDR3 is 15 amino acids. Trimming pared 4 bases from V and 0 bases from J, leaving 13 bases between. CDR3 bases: TGCGCCAGCAGCCTTAACCAGCGGGTCTCCTACGAGCAGTACTTC. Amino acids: CASSLNQRVSYEQYF.

For the CDR3, the DNA is TGTGCCAGCAGCTTAGTCTATGGAGATACGCAGTATTTT. Its translation is CASSLVYGDTQYF. The chain links TRBV7-2 to TRBJ2-3, with no clear D. CDR1 and CDR2 from the germline V gene are SGHTA and FQGNSA. The V end was cut by 1 base, the J end by 5 bases, with 7 bases between. This CDR3 region has 13 residues.

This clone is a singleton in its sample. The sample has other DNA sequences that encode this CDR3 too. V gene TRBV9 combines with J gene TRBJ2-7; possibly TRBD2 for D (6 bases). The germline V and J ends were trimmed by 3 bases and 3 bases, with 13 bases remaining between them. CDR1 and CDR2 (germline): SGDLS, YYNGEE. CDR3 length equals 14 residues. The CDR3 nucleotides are TGTGCCAGCAGCGCCGGGACCGGGGGCTACGAGCAGTACTTC. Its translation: CASSAGTGGYEQYF.

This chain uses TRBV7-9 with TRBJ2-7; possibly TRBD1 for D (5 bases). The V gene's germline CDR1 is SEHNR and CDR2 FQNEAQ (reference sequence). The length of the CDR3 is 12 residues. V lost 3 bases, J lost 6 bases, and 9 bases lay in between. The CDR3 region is CASSLVGVEQYF. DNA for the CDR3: TGTGCCAGCAGCTTGGTAGGGGTCGAGCAGTACTTC.

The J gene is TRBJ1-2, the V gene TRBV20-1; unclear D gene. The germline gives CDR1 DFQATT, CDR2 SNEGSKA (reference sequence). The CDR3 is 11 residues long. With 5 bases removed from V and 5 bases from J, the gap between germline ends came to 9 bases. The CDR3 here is CSAGRRYGYTF. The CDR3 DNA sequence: TGCAGTGCTGGAAGACGGTATGGCTACACCTTC.

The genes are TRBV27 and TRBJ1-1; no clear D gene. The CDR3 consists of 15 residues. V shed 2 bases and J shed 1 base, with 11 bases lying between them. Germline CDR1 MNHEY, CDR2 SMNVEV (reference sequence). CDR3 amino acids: CASSLVAGPNTEAFF. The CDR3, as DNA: TGTGCCAGCAGTTTAGTGGCAGGCCCGAACACTGAAGCTTTCTTT.

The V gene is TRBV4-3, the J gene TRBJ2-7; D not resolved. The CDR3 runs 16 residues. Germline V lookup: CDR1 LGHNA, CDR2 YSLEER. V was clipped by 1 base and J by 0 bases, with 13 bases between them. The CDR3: CASSQVVGRASYEQYF. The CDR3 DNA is TGCGCCAGCAGCCAAGTTGTAGGACGGGCCTCCTACGAGCAGTACTTC.

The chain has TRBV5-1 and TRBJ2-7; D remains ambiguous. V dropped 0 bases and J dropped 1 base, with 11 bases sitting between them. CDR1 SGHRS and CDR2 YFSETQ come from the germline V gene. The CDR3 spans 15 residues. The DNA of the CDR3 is TGCGCCAGCAGCTTGGACTACCATCAATCCTACGAGCAGTACTTC. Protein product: CASSLDYHQSYEQYF.

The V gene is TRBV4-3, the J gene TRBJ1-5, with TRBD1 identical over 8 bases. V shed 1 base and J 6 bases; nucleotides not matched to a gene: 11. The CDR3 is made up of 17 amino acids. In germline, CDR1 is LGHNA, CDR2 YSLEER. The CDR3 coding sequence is TGCGCCAGCAGCCAAGGGACAGGGTCGTATCTCCCTCAGCCCCAGCATTTT. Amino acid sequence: CASSQGTGSYLPQPQHF.

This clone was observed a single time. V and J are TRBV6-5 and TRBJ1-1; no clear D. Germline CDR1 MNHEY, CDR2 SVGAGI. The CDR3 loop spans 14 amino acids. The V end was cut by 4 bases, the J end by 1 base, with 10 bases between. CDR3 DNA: TGTGCCAGCAGTTTAAAGGGAGCGAACACTGAAGCTTTCTTT. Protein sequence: CASSLKGANTEAFF.

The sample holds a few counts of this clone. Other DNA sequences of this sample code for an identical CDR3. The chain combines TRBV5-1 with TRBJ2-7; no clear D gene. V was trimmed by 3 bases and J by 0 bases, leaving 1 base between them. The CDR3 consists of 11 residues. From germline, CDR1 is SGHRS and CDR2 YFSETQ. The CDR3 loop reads CASSSSYEQYF. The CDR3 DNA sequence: TGCGCCAGCAGCTCCTCCTACGAGCAGTACTTC.